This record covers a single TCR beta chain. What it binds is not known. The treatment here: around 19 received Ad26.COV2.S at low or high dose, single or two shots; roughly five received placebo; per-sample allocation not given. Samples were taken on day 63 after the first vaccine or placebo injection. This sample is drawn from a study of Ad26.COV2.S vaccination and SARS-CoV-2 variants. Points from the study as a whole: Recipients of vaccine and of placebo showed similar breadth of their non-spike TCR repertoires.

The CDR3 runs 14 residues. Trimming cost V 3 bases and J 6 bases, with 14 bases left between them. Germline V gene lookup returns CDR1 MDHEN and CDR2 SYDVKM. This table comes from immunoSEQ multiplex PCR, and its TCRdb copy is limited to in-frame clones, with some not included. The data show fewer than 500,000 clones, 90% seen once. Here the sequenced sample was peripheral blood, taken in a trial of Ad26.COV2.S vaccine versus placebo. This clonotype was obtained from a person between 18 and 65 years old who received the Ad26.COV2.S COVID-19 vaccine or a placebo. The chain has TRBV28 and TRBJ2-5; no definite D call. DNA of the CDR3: TGTGCCAGCAGTTTCACTTTTGATTGGCAGACCCAGTACTTC. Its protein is CASSFTFDWQTQYF.